This T cell receptor (beta chain) was identified in a study of blood T cell repertoires in COVID-19 (TCRdb year 2020). General notes on the study: Collaborator samples came from the United States, Italy and Spain and covered acute and convalescent phases of COVID-19. The material from the prospective study consisted of cDNA or gDNA derived from T cells, B-cell-depleted T cells, or PBMCs. The dataset comprised deeply sampled blood TCRbeta repertoires from subjects exposed to, actively infected with, or recovered from COVID-19. The repertoires were released in a freely available public database intended as a resource for research on the immune response to SARS-CoV-2. Samples were obtained from the ongoing ImmuneRACE study (first 160 participants) and from some 1,300 subjects provided by 6 global collaborators. Sample metadata almost always included a de-identified subject ID, COVID-19 status, age in years and sex. HLA class I and class II types, where available, came from metadata supplied by the sample provider rather than from assay-based typing. General findings and caveats noted by the study authors: The quantity of clinical and demographic metadata differed by source and by participant and was supplied without curation.

Including cysteine and phenylalanine, the CDR3 has 16 amino acids. Solely the CDR3 DNA is kept, with 48 bases framed from the first base. The collaborating institutions used their own protocols to collect whole blood in K2EDTA tubes. For TCRbeta analysis, collaborator samples were shipped as frozen whole blood, as isolated PBMCs, or as DNA extracted from either sample type. The immunoSEQ Assay, a bias-controlled multiplex PCR, was used to amplify TCRbeta CDR3 regions from genomic DNA. For the original study's pipeline: The number of nucleated cells in each sample was estimated by amplification of reference gene primers within the assay. To quantify the absolute abundance of each unique TCRbeta CDR3 rearrangement, sequence reads were collapsed and filtered. For each sample, productive Simpson clonality was calculated by taking the square root of Simpson's diversity index across productive rearrangements. Entries here come from immuneACCESS through TCRdb and include only in-frame sequences with V and J called. Some clones fail to appear in such tables; in the studies checked, an unresolved V gene covers under half of the shortfall, and the cause of the remainder is unknown. V, J and clone size derive from that table, while D and trimming were established from the DNA sequence. This sample is represented by hundreds of thousands of clones; roughly 87% of them were singletons. About an eighth of the sample is held by the ten biggest clonotypes.

As to this clone: There is no known antigen for this receptor. No much larger clone exists at a distance of one base, and base qualities are not known.

The sequence joins TRBV21-1 to TRBJ2-1; the D call of TRBD2 is as the table states it, not checked on the DNA. TRBV21-1 counts as a pseudogene. The material sequenced was peripheral blood. The TCR comes from a human donor in a cohort sampled during active COVID-19. CDR3 region: CASSERTSGVYNEQFF. The DNA reads as follows: TGTGCCAGCAGCGAGAGGACTAGCGGGGTGTACAATGAGCAGTTCTTC.